The entry that follows covers one T cell receptor (beta chain) sequence. The target antigen is unknown. There are 16 residues in the CDR3. With V trimmed by 4 bases and J by 5 bases, 7 bases remained unmatched. Germline loops: CDR1 MNHNS, CDR2 SASEGT. Assay used: immunoSEQ multiplex PCR; TCRdb lists only in-frame clones, some missing. The data contain over a million clones, around 75% of them singletons. This record belongs to a study of shared clonotypes between healthy human individuals. Overall study findings and caveats: Clonotypes shared by all four donors outscored non-shared clonotypes in generation probability.

This chain uses TRBV6-1 with TRBJ2-5; the match to TRBD2 covers 13 bases. The specimen was memory CD4+ T cells sorted from blood. The subset was: CD45RA-negative fraction. The clonotype comes from a young man in good health. The CDR3 nucleotides read TGTGCCAGCAGTGCCCCACTAGCGGGAGGGCCGGAGACCCAGTACTTC. It specifies CASSAPLAGGPETQYF.